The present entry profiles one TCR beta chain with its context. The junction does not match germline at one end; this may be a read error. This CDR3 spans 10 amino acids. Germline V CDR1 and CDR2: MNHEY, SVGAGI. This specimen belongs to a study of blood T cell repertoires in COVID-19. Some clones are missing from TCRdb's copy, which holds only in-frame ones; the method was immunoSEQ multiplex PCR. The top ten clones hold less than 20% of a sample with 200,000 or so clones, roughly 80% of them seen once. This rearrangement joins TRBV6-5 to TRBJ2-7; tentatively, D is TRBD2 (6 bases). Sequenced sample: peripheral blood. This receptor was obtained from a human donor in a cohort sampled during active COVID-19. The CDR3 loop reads CASSYGLADF. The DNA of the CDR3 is TGTGCCAGCAGTTACGGGTTAGCGGACTTC.